The 18 T cell receptor beta chains below were found in one sample sequenced in a study of T-cell reconstitution after alpha-beta-depleted transplantation in children. Preparation of the TCRbeta library was carried out with unique molecular identifiers. TCRdb itself ran the PCR reads through MiXCR, one entry per CDR3 protein. The repertoire holds about 580,000 distinct CDR3 sequences, with 25% to 30% as singletons. The sample consisted of PBMCs, taken before TCRalphabeta/CD19-depleted stem cell transplant. The receptors shown here come from a boy younger than two with Wiskott-Aldrich syndrome, due to receive a stem cell transplant.

This clonotype was counted a few times. The chain links TRBV5-1 to TRBJ2-2, with 13 bases matching TRBD2. The V segment lost 2 bases and the J segment 6 bases; nucleotides outside the gene matches: 4. This CDR3 is 16 amino acids long. Germline lookup yields CDR1 SGHRS and CDR2 YFSETQ. The CDR3 protein is CASSFGLAGESGELFF. CDR3 DNA: TGCGCCAGCAGCTTCGGACTAGCGGGAGAATCCGGGGAGCTGTTTTTT.

CDR3 in amino acids: CASSSSGTGTYEQYF. As DNA, the CDR3 is TGTGCCAGCAGCTCTTCCGGGACAGGGACCTACGAGCAGTACTTC. The chain employs TRBV5-5 and TRBJ2-7; TRBD1 matches 9 bases. The CDR3 spans 15 residues. The V gene's germline CDR1 is SGHKS and CDR2 YYEKEE (reference sequence). After removal of 3 bases from V and 2 bases from J, the junction contained 6 bases not matched to a gene.

The J gene is TRBJ2-5, the V gene TRBV27; 13 nucleotides line up with TRBD2. Trimming cost V 6 bases and J 7 bases; bases outside gene matches: 8. Germline V gives CDR1 MNHEY, CDR2 SMNVEV (reference sequence). The CDR3 covers 15 residues. In DNA, the CDR3 is TGTGCCAGCAGACTAGCGGGAGGGCCCTGTTTGACCCAGTACTTC. Protein: CASRLAGGPCLTQYF.

This clonotype was detected a few times. V usage is TRBV29-1 and J usage is TRBJ1-1; D is unresolved. Per germline, CDR1 SQVTM and CDR2 ANQGSEA. CDR3 length equals 13 residues. Trimming removed 7 bases at V and 3 bases at J, with 15 bases between. Here the CDR3 reads CSASRSSDTEAFF. In nucleotides, the CDR3 is TGCAGCGCAAGCAGGTCGTCCGACACTGAAGCTTTCTTT.

This clonotype appeared a few times. The rearrangement links TRBV5-1 to TRBJ2-1; 7 bases are a match to TRBD1. This CDR3 has 15 residues. Germline CDR1 and CDR2: SGHRS and YFSETQ. Unmatched junction bases numbered 7, after V lost 2 bases and J lost 5 bases. The CDR3 region is CASSFLGQKNNEQFF. The CDR3, as DNA: TGCGCCAGCAGCTTTCTGGGACAGAAAAACAATGAGCAGTTCTTC.

J is TRBJ2-7 and V is TRBV11-1; no reliable D call. This CDR3 region has 15 residues. Germline V lookup: CDR1 SGHAT, CDR2 FQDESV (reference sequence). V shed 3 bases and J shed 0 bases, with 12 bases lying between them. The CDR3 spells CASSLWIGYSYEQYF. CDR3 nucleotide sequence: TGTGCCAGCAGCTTGTGGATCGGTTACTCCTACGAGCAGTACTTC.

The rearrangement links TRBV12-3 or TRBV12-4 to TRBJ1-6, with 8 bases aligning to TRBD1. The V and J ends lost 1 base and 7 bases, in that order; junction bases with no gene match: 12. This CDR3 region has 18 residues. The DNA of the CDR3 is TGTGCCAGCAGTTTAGTGGGGGTCCGGGACAGGTCAAATTCACCCCTCCACTTT. Its protein is CASSLVGVRDRSNSPLHF.

This clonotype appeared a few times. The chain links TRBV5-6 to TRBJ2-4; 9 bases match TRBD1. Trimming cost V 2 bases and J 10 bases; bases outside gene matches: 4. Germline CDR1 is SGHDT and CDR2 is YYEEEE. The CDR3 has 13 amino acids. The CDR3 sequence: CASSLSTGGIQYF. CDR3 sequence (DNA): TGTGCCAGCAGCTTATCGACAGGGGGGATTCAGTACTTC.

In this sample, this clonotype turned up a few times. V and J are TRBV27 and TRBJ2-1; D may be TRBD1 (7 bases). Germline-derived CDR1 and CDR2 are MNHEY and SMNVEV (reference sequence). Trimming took 2 bases from V and 3 from J, leaving 11 bases between them. The CDR3 spans 15 residues. CDR3: CASSLARGDYNEQFF. In DNA, the CDR3 is TGTGCCAGCAGTTTAGCCAGGGGGGACTACAATGAGCAGTTCTTC.

In this sample, this clonotype turned up once. A read error may account for a junction end that differs from germline. This chain connects TRBV20-1 to TRBJ2-7, with TRBD1 as a possible D gene (5 bases). This CDR3 contains 17 residues. CDR1 is DFQATT and CDR2 is SNEGSKA in the germline V gene (reference sequence). This chain's CDR3 is CCARDPSKGFRFHEQYF. The DNA for the CDR3 is TGCTGTGCTAGAGATCCTTCCAAGGGGTTTCGATTCCACGAGCAGTACTTC.

The count of this clonotype is one. The J gene is TRBJ1-1, the V gene TRBV10-3, with a tentative D call TRBD1 (5 bases). Deletions cut 0 bases from V and 0 bases from J, with 8 bases between. The germline CDR1 and CDR2 sequences are ENHRY and SYGVKD. This CDR3 spans 15 amino acids. In DNA form, the CDR3 reads TGTGCCATCAGTGAGTCCCGGGGGTTGAACACTGAAGCTTTCTTT. Translated: CAISESRGLNTEAFF.

This clonotype has a handful of counts. The V call is TRBV20-1, the J call TRBJ2-3; TRBD2 matches at 15 bases. The trim removed 6 bases at V and 5 bases at J, leaving 6 bases unmatched. This CDR3 comprises 15 residues. CDR1 is DFQATT and CDR2 is SNEGSKA in the germline V gene (reference sequence). The CDR3 loop is CSARTSGRAEDTQYF. CDR3 nucleotide sequence: TGCAGTGCCAGGACTAGCGGGAGGGCCGAAGATACGCAGTATTTT.

The chain employs TRBV7-6 and TRBJ2-7, with TRBD2 identical over 7 bases. With V trimmed by 5 bases and J by 1 base, 8 bases remained unmatched. The germline gives CDR1 SGHVS, CDR2 FNYEAQ. The CDR3 is made up of 15 amino acids. CDR3 in amino acids: CASSAGTTSSYEQYF. The CDR3 nucleotides read TGTGCCAGCAGCGCCGGGACTACCTCATCCTACGAGCAGTACTTC. Full variable domain (missing parts from reference TRBV7-6 and TRBJ2-7): GAGVSQSPRYKVTKRGQDVALRCDPISGHVSLYWYRQALGQGPEFLTYFNYEAQQDKSGLPNDRFSAERPEGSISTLTIQRTEQRDSAMYRCASSAGTTSSYEQYFGPGTRLTVT.

The V and J genes are TRBV5-1 and TRBJ2-7; 9 bases agree with TRBD2. V shed 0 bases, J shed 3 bases, and the junction held 4 bases outside the gene matches. This CDR3 has 15 amino acids. Germline CDR1 reads SGHRS; CDR2 reads YFSETQ. The CDR3 nucleotides are TGCGCCAGCAGCTTGGTCGAGCGGGAGGTCTACGAGCAGTACTTC. It translates to CASSLVEREVYEQYF.

V usage is TRBV11-2 and J usage is TRBJ2-2; the match to TRBD1 covers 7 bases. The CDR3 length is 14 residues. Germline CDR1 reads SGHAT; CDR2 reads FQNNGV. The J segment lost 7 bases and the V segment lost 3 bases, leaving 5 bases of the junction unmatched. The CDR3 DNA follows: TGTGCCAGCAGCTTGGCACAGGGGATCGGGGAGCTGTTTTTT. Encoded protein: CASSLAQGIGELFF.

The chain joins TRBV20-1 to TRBJ2-7; D ambiguous. The CDR3 extends over 15 amino acids. Trimming cost V 5 bases and J 4 bases, with 21 bases left between them. CDR1 is DFQATT, CDR2 SNEGSKA, per germline (reference sequence). As DNA, the CDR3 is TGCAGTGCTCACTCCACCCTGGCCGGGTTATACGAGCAGTACTTC. Translation: CSAHSTLAGLYEQYF.

This clonotype has more than one count but fewer than ten. The rearrangement links TRBV20-1 to TRBJ1-6, with D possibly TRBD1 on 6 matching bases. CDR3 length: 14 residues. Germline values: CDR1 DFQATT, CDR2 SNEGSKA (reference sequence). The V gene lost 0 bases and the J gene lost 6 bases, with 9 bases spanning the gap. The CDR3 reads CSARDIRGNSPLHF. In DNA form, the CDR3 reads TGCAGTGCTAGAGATATCAGGGGTAATTCACCCCTCCACTTT.

The chain joins TRBV9 to TRBJ2-2; D unresolved. The V end lost 4 bases, the J end lost 7 bases, and 17 bases lay between the germline ends. The CDR3 totals 15 residues. Germline lookup yields CDR1 SGDLS and CDR2 YYNGEE. Here the CDR3 DNA reads TGTGCCAGCAGCCCCCGTCCCATTTATGACGGGGAGCTGTTTTTT. The encoded protein is CASSPRPIYDGELFF.